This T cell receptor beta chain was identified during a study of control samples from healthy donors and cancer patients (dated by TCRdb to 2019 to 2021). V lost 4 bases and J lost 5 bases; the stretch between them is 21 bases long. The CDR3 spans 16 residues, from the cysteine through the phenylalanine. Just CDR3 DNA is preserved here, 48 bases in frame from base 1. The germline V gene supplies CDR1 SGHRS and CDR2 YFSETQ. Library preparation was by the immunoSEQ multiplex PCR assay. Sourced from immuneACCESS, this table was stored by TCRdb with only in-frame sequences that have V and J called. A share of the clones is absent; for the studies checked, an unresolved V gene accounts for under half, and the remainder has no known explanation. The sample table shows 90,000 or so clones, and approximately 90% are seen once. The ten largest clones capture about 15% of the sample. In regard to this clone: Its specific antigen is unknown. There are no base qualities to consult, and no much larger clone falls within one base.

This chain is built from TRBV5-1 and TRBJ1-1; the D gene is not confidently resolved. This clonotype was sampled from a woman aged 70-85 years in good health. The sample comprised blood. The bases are TGCGCCAGCAGCCCCGACACCATCGGTTTGAGAACTGAAGCTTTCTTT. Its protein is CASSPDTIGLRTEAFF.